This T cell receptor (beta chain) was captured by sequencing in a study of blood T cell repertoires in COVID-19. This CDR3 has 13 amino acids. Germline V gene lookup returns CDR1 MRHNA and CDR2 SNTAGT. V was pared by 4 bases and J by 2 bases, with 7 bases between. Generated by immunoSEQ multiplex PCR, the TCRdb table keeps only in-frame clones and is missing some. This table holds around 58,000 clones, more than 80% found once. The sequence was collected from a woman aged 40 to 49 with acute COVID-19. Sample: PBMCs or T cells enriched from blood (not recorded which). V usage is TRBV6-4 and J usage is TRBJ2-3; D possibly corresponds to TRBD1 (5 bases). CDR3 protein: CASSGGPTDTQYF. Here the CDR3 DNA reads TGTGCCAGCAGTGGGGGCCCCACAGATACGCAGTATTTT.